This TCR beta chain originates from a study of cytomegalovirus exposure and HLA in healthy donors. CDR1 is LNHDA and CDR2 is SQIVND in the germline V gene (reference sequence). With 1 base clipped from V and 5 bases from J, the junction kept 5 bases outside the gene matches. The CDR3 sequence is 17 residues long. While the first cohort had 600 to 850 subjects, the donors belonged to the separate validation cohort of about 130 subjects. Assay used: immunoSEQ multiplex PCR; TCRdb lists only in-frame clones, some missing. The sample has approximately 130,000 clones, approximately 90% seen once. The origin of this receptor is a woman aged 18-30 years in good health and CMV-seronegative. The J gene is TRBJ2-7, the V gene TRBV19; 16 nucleotides align to TRBD2. What was sequenced was PBMCs. CDR3 bases: TGTGCCAGTAGTATAGTGGGACTAGCGGGAGGGTCCGACGAGCAGTACTTC. Translated: CASSIVGLAGGSDEQYF.